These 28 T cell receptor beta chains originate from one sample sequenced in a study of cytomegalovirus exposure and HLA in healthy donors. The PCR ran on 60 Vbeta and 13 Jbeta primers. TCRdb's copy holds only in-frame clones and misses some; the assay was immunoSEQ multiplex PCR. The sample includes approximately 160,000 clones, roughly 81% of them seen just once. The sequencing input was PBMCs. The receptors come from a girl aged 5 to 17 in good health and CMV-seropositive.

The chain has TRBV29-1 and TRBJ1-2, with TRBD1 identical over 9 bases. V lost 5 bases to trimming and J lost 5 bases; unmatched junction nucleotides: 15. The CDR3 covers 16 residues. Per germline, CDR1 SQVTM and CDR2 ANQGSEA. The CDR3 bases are TGCAGCGTTCTGGGACAGGGCCGACGGCGGAATTATGGCTACACCTTC. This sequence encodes CSVLGQGRRRNYGYTF.

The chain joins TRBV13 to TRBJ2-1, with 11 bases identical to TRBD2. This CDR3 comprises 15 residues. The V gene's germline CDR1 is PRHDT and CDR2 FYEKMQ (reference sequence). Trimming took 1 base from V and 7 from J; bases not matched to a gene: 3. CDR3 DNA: TGTGCCAGCAGCTTAGTAGCGGGGGGGCGGAATGAGCAGTTCTTC. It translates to CASSLVAGGRNEQFF.

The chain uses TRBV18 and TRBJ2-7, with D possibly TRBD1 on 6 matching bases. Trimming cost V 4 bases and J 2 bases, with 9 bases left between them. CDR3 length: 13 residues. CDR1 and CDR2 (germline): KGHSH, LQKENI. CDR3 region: CASSLRDTYEQYF. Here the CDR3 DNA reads TGTGCCAGCTCACTCCGGGACACCTACGAGCAGTACTTC.

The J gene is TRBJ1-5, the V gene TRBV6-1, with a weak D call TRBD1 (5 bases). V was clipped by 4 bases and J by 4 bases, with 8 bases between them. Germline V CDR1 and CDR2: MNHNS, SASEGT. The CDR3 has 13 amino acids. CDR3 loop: CASSVSGNQPQHF. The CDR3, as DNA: TGTGCCAGCAGTGTATCAGGGAATCAGCCCCAGCATTTT.

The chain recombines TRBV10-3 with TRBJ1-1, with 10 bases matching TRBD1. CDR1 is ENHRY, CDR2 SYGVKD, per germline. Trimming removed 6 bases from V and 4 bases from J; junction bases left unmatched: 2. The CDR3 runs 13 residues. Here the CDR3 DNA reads TGTGCCATCAGATGGACAGGGGGCACTGAAGCTTTCTTT. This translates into CAIRWTGGTEAFF.

CDR3 coding DNA: TGTGCCAGCAGTTTAGAGGAGACCACTGAAGCTTTCTTT. This codes for CASSLEETTEAFF. The chain links TRBV6-1 to TRBJ1-1; D uncertain. Germline V CDR1 and CDR2: MNHNS, SASEGT. The CDR3 has 13 residues. The V end was cut by 5 bases, the J end by 4 bases, with 11 bases between.

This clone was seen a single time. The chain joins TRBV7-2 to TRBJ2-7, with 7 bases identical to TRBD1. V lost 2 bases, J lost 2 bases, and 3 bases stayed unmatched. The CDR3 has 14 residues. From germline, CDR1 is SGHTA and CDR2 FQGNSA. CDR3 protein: CASSLRGQAYEQYF. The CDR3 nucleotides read TGTGCCAGCAGCTTAAGGGGGCAGGCCTACGAGCAGTACTTC.

DNA for the CDR3: TGTGCCAGTAGTAAGACAGGGGCTATGTATGGCTACACCTTC. Translation: CASSKTGAMYGYTF. The chain employs TRBV19 and TRBJ1-2; 8 bases are shared with TRBD1. Germline values: CDR1 LNHDA, CDR2 SQIVND (reference sequence). Trimming at V came to 4 bases and at J to 5 bases, leaving 6 bases not matched to a gene. This CDR3 is 14 amino acids long.

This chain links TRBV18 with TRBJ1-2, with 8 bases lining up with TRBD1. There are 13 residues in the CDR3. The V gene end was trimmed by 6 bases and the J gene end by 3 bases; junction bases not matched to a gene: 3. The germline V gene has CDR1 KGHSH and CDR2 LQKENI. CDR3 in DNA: TGTGCCAGCTCGACGGACAGGGACTATGGCTACACCTTC. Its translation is CASSTDRDYGYTF.

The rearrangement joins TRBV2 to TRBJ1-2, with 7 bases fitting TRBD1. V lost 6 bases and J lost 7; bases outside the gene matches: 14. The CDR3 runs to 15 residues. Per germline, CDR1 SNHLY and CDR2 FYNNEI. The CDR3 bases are TGTGCCAGCAGGCAGGGGGTTTCGCCCCTCCGTGGCTACACCTTC. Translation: CASRQGVSPLRGYTF.

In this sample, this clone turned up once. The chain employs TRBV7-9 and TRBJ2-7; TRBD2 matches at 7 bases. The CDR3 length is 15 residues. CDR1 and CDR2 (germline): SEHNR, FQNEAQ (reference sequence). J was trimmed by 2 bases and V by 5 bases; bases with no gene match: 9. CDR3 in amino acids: CASSPGLYIPYEQYF. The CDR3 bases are TGTGCCAGCAGCCCGGGACTATACATACCCTACGAGCAGTACTTC.

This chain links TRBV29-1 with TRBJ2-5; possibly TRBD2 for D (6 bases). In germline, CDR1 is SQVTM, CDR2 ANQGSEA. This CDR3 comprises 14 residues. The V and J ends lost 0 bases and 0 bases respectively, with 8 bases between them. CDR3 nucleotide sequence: TGCAGCGTTGAAGAATGGGGGGACCAAGAGACCCAGTACTTC. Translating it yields CSVEEWGDQETQYF.

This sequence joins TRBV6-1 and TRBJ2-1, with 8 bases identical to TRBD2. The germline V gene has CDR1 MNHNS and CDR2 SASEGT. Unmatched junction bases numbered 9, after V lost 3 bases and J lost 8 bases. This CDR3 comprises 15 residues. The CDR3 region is CASSDMAGGSYEQFF. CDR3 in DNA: TGTGCCAGCAGTGACATGGCGGGGGGTAGCTATGAGCAGTTCTTC.

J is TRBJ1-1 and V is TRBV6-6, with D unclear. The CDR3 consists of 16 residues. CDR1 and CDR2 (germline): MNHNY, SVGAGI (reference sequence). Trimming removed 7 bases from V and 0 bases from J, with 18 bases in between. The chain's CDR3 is CASITLFTGMNTEAFF. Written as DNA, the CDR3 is TGTGCCAGCATCACCCTTTTCACCGGTATGAACACTGAAGCTTTCTTT.

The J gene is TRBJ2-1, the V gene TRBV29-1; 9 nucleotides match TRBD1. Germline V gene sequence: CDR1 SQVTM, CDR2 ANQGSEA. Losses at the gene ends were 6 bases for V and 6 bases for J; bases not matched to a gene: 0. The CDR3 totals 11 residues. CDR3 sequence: CSVDRGNEQFF. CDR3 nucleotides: TGCAGCGTGGACAGGGGCAATGAGCAGTTCTTC.

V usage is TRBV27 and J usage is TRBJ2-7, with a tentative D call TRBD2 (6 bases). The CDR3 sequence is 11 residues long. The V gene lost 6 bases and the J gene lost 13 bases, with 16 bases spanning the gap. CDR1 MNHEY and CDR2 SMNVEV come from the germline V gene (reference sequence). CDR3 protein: CASRTVGGTYF. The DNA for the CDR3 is TGTGCCAGCAGGACCGTCGGGGGAACTTACTTC.

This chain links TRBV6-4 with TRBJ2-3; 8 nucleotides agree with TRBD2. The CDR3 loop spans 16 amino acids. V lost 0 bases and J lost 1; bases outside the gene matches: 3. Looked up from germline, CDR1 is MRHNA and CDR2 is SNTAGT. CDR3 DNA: TGTGCCAGCAGTGACTCGTGGCGGGGGGGCACAGATACGCAGTATTTT. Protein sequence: CASSDSWRGGTDTQYF.

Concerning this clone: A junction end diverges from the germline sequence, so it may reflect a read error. CDR3 in DNA: TGTTCCAGCAGCGATTACCGACAGGCGGGCGGGGAGCTGTTTTTT. Amino acid sequence: CSSSDYRQAGGELFF. The chain has TRBV7-9 and TRBJ2-2; maybe TRBD1 (6 bases). The length of the CDR3 is 15 residues. Germline V CDR1 and CDR2: SEHNR, FQNEAQ (reference sequence).

The CDR3 coding sequence is TGTGCCAGCAGTTTAGCGTCAGGTGGAAAGAAAAATGGCTACACCTTC. It translates to CASSLASGGKKNGYTF. The chain carries TRBV6-5 and TRBJ1-2, with D unclear. The germline V gene encodes CDR1 MNHEY and CDR2 SVGAGI. V lost 4 bases, J lost 6 bases, and 21 bases lay in between. This CDR3 has 16 residues.

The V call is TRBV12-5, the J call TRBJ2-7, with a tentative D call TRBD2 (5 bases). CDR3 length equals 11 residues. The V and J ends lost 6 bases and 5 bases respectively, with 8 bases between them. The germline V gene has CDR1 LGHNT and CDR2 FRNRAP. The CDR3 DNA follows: TGTGCTAGTGGGGCCGGGGACGAGCAGTACTTC. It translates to CASGAGDEQYF.

This chain's CDR3 is CASSRPPYGYTF. The CDR3, as DNA: TGTGCCAGCAGCCGTCCCCCCTATGGCTACACCTTC. The gene calls are TRBV13 and TRBJ1-2; no definite D call. The germline gives CDR1 PRHDT, CDR2 FYEKMQ (reference sequence). Deletions cut 5 bases from V and 4 bases from J, with 8 bases between. The CDR3 runs 12 residues.

CDR3 sequence (DNA): TGTGCCAGCAGTTTAACGGCTTCGGGAAATGAGCAGTTCTTC. This sequence encodes CASSLTASGNEQFF. The V gene is TRBV27, the J gene TRBJ2-1; weak D call: TRBD2 (5 bases). Trimming cost V 2 bases and J 7 bases, with 12 bases left between them. From germline, CDR1 is MNHEY and CDR2 SMNVEV (reference sequence). This CDR3 contains 14 residues.

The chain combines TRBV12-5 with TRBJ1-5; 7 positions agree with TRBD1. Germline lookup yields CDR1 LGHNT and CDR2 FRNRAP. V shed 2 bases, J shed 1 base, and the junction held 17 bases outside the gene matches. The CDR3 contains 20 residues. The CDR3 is CASGLTSGTAIKVSNQPQHF. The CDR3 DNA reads TGTGCTAGTGGTTTGACCTCCGGGACAGCCATAAAAGTAAGCAATCAGCCCCAGCATTTT.

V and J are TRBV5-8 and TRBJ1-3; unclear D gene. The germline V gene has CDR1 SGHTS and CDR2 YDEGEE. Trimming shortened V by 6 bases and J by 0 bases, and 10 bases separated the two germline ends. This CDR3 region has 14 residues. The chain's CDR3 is CASTLLASGNTIYF. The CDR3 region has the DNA TGTGCCAGCACCCTACTAGCCTCTGGAAACACCATATATTTT.

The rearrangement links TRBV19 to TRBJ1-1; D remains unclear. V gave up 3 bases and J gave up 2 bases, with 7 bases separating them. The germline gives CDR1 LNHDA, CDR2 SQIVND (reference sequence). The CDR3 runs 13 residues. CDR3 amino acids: CASSMNSNTEAFF. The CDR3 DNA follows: TGTGCCAGTAGTATGAACAGCAACACTGAAGCTTTCTTT.

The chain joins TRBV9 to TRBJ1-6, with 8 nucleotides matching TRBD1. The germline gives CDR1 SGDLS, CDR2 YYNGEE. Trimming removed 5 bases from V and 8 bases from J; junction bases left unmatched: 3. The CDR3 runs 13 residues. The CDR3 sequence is CASRATGDSPLHF. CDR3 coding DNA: TGTGCCAGCAGGGCGACAGGGGATTCACCCCTCCACTTT.

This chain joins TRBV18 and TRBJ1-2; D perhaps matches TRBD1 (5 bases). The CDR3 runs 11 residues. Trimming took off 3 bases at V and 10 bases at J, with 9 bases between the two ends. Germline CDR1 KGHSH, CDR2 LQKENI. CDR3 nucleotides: TGTGCCAGCTCACCGGGGGGTCTCTACACCTTC. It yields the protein CASSPGGLYTF.

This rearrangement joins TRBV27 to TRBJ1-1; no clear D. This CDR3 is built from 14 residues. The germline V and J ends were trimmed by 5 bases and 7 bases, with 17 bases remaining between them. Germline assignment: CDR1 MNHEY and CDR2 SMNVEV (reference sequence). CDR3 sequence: CASSIDRKAGEAFF. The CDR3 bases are TGTGCCAGCAGTATTGACCGAAAAGCGGGTGAAGCTTTCTTT.